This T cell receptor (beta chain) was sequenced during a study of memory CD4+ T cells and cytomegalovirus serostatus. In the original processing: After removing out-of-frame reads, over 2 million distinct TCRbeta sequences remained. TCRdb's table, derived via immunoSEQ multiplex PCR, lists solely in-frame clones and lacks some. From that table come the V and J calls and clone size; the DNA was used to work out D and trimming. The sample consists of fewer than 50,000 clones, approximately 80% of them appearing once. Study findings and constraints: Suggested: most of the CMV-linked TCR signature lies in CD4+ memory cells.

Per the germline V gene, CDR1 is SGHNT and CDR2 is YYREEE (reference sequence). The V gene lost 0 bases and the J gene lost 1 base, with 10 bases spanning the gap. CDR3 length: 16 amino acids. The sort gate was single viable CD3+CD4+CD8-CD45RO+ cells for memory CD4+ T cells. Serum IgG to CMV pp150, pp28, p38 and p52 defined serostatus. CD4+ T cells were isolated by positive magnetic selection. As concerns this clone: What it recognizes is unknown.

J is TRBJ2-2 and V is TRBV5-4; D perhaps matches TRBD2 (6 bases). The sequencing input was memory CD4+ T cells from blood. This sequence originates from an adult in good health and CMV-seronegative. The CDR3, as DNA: TGTGCCAGCAGCTTGGGGGGGAGGTGGAACACCGGGGAGCTGTTTTTT. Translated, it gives CASSLGGRWNTGELFF.